This TCR beta chain was identified during a study of lymphopenia after photon versus proton radiotherapy. Trimming pared 2 bases from V and 2 bases from J, leaving 13 bases between. Germline V gives CDR1 MNHEY, CDR2 SVGAGI. This CDR3 has 15 residues. Only in-frame clones appear in the TCRdb table, and some are missing; sequencing was by immunoSEQ multiplex PCR. The profile shows around 70,000 clones, approximately 91% of them singletons. The sequencing used peripheral blood, collected from a patient treated with photon-based radiotherapy. The sequence was collected from a woman in her 70s with pancreatic cancer. J is TRBJ2-7 and V is TRBV6-5; no clear D. CDR3 in DNA: TGTGCCAGCAGTTACACCGGGCTTTTCGCCTACGAGCAGTACTTC. Translation: CASSYTGLFAYEQYF.